Shown below are 10 T cell receptor beta chains from a single sample sequenced in a study of radiotherapy plus CTLA-4 blockade in lung cancer (dated by TCRdb to 2017 to 2018). Receptor libraries were prepared by the immunoSEQ multiplex PCR assay. Imported from immuneACCESS, the table was reduced by TCRdb to in-frame sequences with V and J called. These copies leave out some clones; in studies compared against another copy, an unresolved V gene accounts for under half, and the cause of the remainder is not known. The sample yields about 120,000 clones; about 87% were counted once. Roughly 6.9% of the sample belongs to the ten largest clones. This sample comprised peripheral blood, obtained from a patient treated with radiotherapy plus ipilimumab. The receptors stem from a human donor with non-small cell lung cancer that progressed on radiotherapy plus ipilimumab.

The chain employs TRBV9 and TRBJ2-4; TRBD1 or TRBD2 may be the D gene (7 bases each). Germline V gives CDR1 SGDLS, CDR2 YYNGEE. The CDR3 length is 17 residues. V lost 0 bases, J lost 6 bases, and 19 bases lay in between. In DNA form, the CDR3 reads TGTGCCAGCAGCGTAGGGCGGGAGACAGGGAGAGGAAACATTCAGTACTTC. It codes for CASSVGRETGRGNIQYF.

This clone was picked up one time. V gene TRBV5-1 combines with J gene TRBJ2-1, with D possibly TRBD2 on 6 matching bases. Germline CDR1 SGHRS, CDR2 YFSETQ. V was shortened by 3 bases and J by 8 bases, with 18 bases between the two germline ends. The CDR3 totals 15 residues. CDR3 bases: TGCGCCAGCAGCTCCGGGAGTTACTCTGTGGATGAGCAGTTCTTC. It codes for CASSSGSYSVDEQFF.

The rearrangement joins TRBV18 to TRBJ1-4, with D perhaps TRBD1 (5 bases). CDR3 length equals 16 residues. CDR1 and CDR2 from the germline V gene are KGHSH and LQKENI. V lost 3 bases and J lost 3, with 14 bases in between. CDR3: CASSPLLGVPNEKLFF. Here the CDR3 DNA reads TGTGCCAGCTCACCGCTACTGGGGGTACCTAATGAAAAACTGTTTTTT. The whole variable domain, filled in from reference TRBV18 and TRBJ1-4, reads NAGVMQNPRHLVRRRGQEARLRCSPMKGHSHVYWYRQLPEEGLKFMVYLQKENIIDESGMPKERFSAEFPKEGPSILRIQQVVRGDSAAYFCASSPLLGVPNEKLFFGSGTQLSVL.

This clone has more than one count but fewer than ten. V gene TRBV6-5 combines with J gene TRBJ1-2; D remains unclear. The germline gives CDR1 MNHEY, CDR2 SVGAGI. V was pared by 5 bases and J by 0 bases, with 13 bases between. The CDR3 spans 15 residues. CDR3 sequence: CASSPSPTANYGYTF. The CDR3 DNA follows: TGTGCCAGCAGTCCCTCCCCTACAGCTAACTATGGCTACACCTTC.

This chain uses TRBV7-8 with TRBJ1-1; D unclear. The CDR3 spans 13 residues. Looked up from germline, CDR1 is SGHVS and CDR2 is FQNEAQ. V was cut by 3 bases and J by 5 bases, with 10 bases left in between. CDR3 DNA sequence: TGTGCCAGCAGCTTCGGACCGCGAACTGAAGCTTTCTTT. It specifies CASSFGPRTEAFF.

This chain connects TRBV7-8 to TRBJ2-7; 7 nucleotides align to TRBD1. The CDR3 contains 12 residues. Germline V lookup: CDR1 SGHVS, CDR2 FQNEAQ. The junction had 4 bases not matched to a gene; V was cut back by 5 bases and J by 6 bases. The CDR3 coding sequence is TGTGCCAGCAGCCGGGACAGAACCGAGCAGTACTTC. It specifies CASSRDRTEQYF.

The chain is built from TRBV4-1 and TRBJ2-1; 12 positions agree with TRBD2. The J segment lost 5 bases and the V segment lost 1 base, leaving 9 bases of the junction unmatched. CDR1 is MGHRA, CDR2 YSYEKL, per germline. The CDR3 covers 18 residues. CDR3 protein: CASSQGLAGAPANNEQFF. CDR3 coding DNA: TGCGCCAGCAGCCAAGGACTAGCGGGAGCCCCCGCGAACAATGAGCAGTTCTTC.

J is TRBJ2-3 and V is TRBV6-1; D is unclear. Germline CDR1 reads MNHNS; CDR2 reads SASEGT. V was shortened by 7 bases and J by 3 bases, with 14 bases between the two germline ends. The CDR3 loop spans 14 amino acids. CDR3 in amino acids: CASKKVALTDTQYF. As DNA, the CDR3 is TGTGCCAGCAAGAAGGTCGCGTTGACAGATACGCAGTATTTT.

A single count supports this clone. J is TRBJ2-5 and V is TRBV27; D not certain. The V end lost 0 bases, the J end lost 4 bases, and 9 bases lay between the germline ends. The CDR3 contains 14 residues. Germline lookup yields CDR1 MNHEY and CDR2 SMNVEV (reference sequence). The CDR3 coding sequence is TGTGCCAGCAGTTTATCACCGGCAGGAGAGACCCAGTACTTC. Translated: CASSLSPAGETQYF.

The rearrangement links TRBV9 to TRBJ2-5; D possibly uses TRBD1 or TRBD2 (6 bases each). V lost 0 bases and J 5 bases, leaving 8 bases between the germline ends. The CDR3 consists of 13 residues. CDR1 and CDR2 from the germline V gene are SGDLS and YYNGEE. DNA of the CDR3: TGTGCCAGCAGCGTAGTAGGGGGGGAGACCCAGTACTTC. Its protein is CASSVVGGETQYF.